The 8 T cell receptor beta chains in this list originate from one sample, sequenced in a study of T cell responses to AZD1222 COVID-19 vaccine. Method: immunoSEQ multiplex PCR; TCRdb's copy keeps in-frame clones and lacks some. The data contain about 120,000 clones, about nine tenths of them singletons. The starting material was peripheral blood, obtained on day 0 of AZD1222 vaccination. Receptors were obtained from an adult in good health.

This chain joins TRBV28 and TRBJ2-5; 11 nucleotides agree with TRBD2. V was pared by 4 bases and J by 7 bases, with 8 bases of the junction left unmatched. CDR3 length equals 15 residues. Germline V lookup: CDR1 MDHEN, CDR2 SYDVKM. The CDR3 nucleotides are TGTGCCAGCAGTTCTAGCGGGAGGTCACTGCGGACCCAGTACTTC. Its protein product is CASSSSGRSLRTQYF.

As DNA, the CDR3 is TGTGCCAGCTCACCCCCGGGACACCTTTCTGGAAACACCATATATTTT. Amino acids: CASSPPGHLSGNTIYF. The chain is built from TRBV18 and TRBJ1-3, with D possibly TRBD1 on 6 matching bases. Germline loops: CDR1 KGHSH, CDR2 LQKENI. The CDR3 is 16 residues long. The V end lost 3 bases, the J end lost 1 base, and 13 bases lay between the germline ends.

This clone showed up just a few times. V gene TRBV29-1 combines with J gene TRBJ1-1, with no clear D. The germline V gene encodes CDR1 SQVTM and CDR2 ANQGSEA. The CDR3 sequence is 11 residues long. Trimming pared 7 bases from V and 2 bases from J, leaving 8 bases between. CDR3 sequence reads: CSGLVNTEAFF. DNA of the CDR3: TGCAGCGGATTAGTTAACACTGAAGCTTTCTTT. Full variable domain (rest looked up from reference TRBV29-1 and TRBJ1-1): SAVISQKPSRDICQRGTSLTIQCQVDSQVTMMFWYRQQPGQSLTLIATANQGSEATYESGFVIDKFPISRPNLTFSTLTVSNMSPEDSSIYLCSGLVNTEAFFGQGTRLTVV.

V and J are TRBV24-1 and TRBJ1-5; D is ambiguous. CDR3 length: 14 residues. Germline-derived CDR1 and CDR2 are KGHDR and SFDVKD. With 2 bases removed from V and 7 bases from J, the gap between germline ends came to 11 bases. CDR3: CATSDSRVEQPQHF. DNA of the CDR3: TGTGCCACCAGTGATTCTAGGGTCGAGCAGCCCCAGCATTTT.

The V and J genes are TRBV30 and TRBJ1-6; the match to TRBD1 covers 8 bases. The CDR3 is 14 amino acids. Germline assignment: CDR1 GTSNPN and CDR2 SVGIG (reference sequence). V was pared by 3 bases and J by 5 bases, with 3 bases of the junction left unmatched. CDR3 in DNA: TGTGCCTGGAGCCAGGGGGCCGATAATTCACCCCTCCACTTT. This sequence encodes CAWSQGADNSPLHF.

The chain combines TRBV11-3 with TRBJ2-1; possibly TRBD2 for D (6 bases). This CDR3 comprises 13 residues. The ends were cut back, 5 bases at V and 9 bases at J, with 14 bases in the middle. Germline CDR1 and CDR2: SGHNT and YENEEA. CDR3 loop: CASSPQGAGEQFF. Here the CDR3 DNA reads TGTGCCAGCAGCCCCCAGGGAGCGGGTGAGCAGTTCTTC.

J is TRBJ1-5 and V is TRBV19; D is ambiguous. Germline CDR1 LNHDA, CDR2 SQIVND (reference sequence). CDR3 length equals 15 residues. The V end was cut by 3 bases, the J end by 0 bases, with 9 bases between. The chain's CDR3 is CASSIEANSNQPQHF. The DNA for the CDR3 is TGTGCCAGTAGTATCGAGGCTAATAGCAATCAGCCCCAGCATTTT. Drawing the rest from reference TRBV19 and TRBJ1-5, the complete variable domain is DGGITQSPKYLFRKEGQNVTLSCEQNLNHDAMYWYRQDPGQGLRLIYYSQIVNDFQKGDIAEGYSVSREKKESFPLTVTSAQKNPTAFYLCASSIEANSNQPQHFGDGTRLSIL.

The chain employs TRBV28 and TRBJ2-7; the D gene is possibly TRBD1 (5 bases). V was clipped by 8 bases and J by 2 bases, with 13 bases between them. The V gene's germline CDR1 is MDHEN and CDR2 SYDVKM. This CDR3 region has 13 residues. The DNA for the CDR3 is TGTGCCAGCGGTACCAGGGCCCCCTACGAGCAGTACTTC. Its translation: CASGTRAPYEQYF.